One and the same sample provided the 16 T cell receptor beta chains below, sequenced in a study of blood T cell repertoires in COVID-19. Clones were read by immunoSEQ multiplex PCR, and TCRdb kept only the in-frame ones, dropping some. Among 150,000 to 200,000 clones, 80% to 95% were seen once, and the ten largest hold roughly 5%. The specimen was peripheral blood. These receptors were obtained from a man younger than 45 with COVID-19, enrolled during active disease.

The chain is built from TRBV5-6 and TRBJ2-3; 8 bases map to TRBD1. This CDR3 has 16 amino acids. V was clipped by 4 bases and J by 3 bases; unmatched bases: 10. Germline CDR1 reads SGHDT; CDR2 reads YYEEEE. CDR3 sequence reads: CASSPDRQGRTDTQYF. The CDR3 DNA reads as TGTGCCAGCAGCCCCGACCGACAGGGGAGGACAGATACGCAGTATTTT.

The chain joins TRBV5-4 to TRBJ1-3; D not certain. CDR1 is SGHNT, CDR2 YYREEE, per germline (reference sequence). The CDR3 is made up of 12 amino acids. V was pared by 2 bases and J by 3 bases, with 3 bases between. CDR3 sequence reads: CASSLYGNTIYF. The CDR3 DNA sequence: TGTGCCAGCAGCTTATATGGAAACACCATATATTTT.

This chain links TRBV11-3 with TRBJ2-4, with 7 positions matching TRBD1. V gave up 5 bases and J gave up 8 bases; unmatched junction bases: 6. Germline V lookup: CDR1 SGHNT, CDR2 YENEEA. This CDR3 comprises 13 residues. CDR3 residues: CASSKRQGDIQYF. In nucleotides, the CDR3 is TGTGCCAGCAGCAAGAGACAGGGTGACATTCAGTACTTC.

The chain carries TRBV7-3 and TRBJ1-6, with D possibly matching TRBD1 (6 bases). From germline, CDR1 is SGHTA and CDR2 FQGTGA. The CDR3 runs to 16 residues. The germline V and J ends were trimmed by 2 bases and 6 bases, with 14 bases remaining between them. The CDR3 here is CASSLGPQGFNSPLHF. CDR3 nucleotides: TGTGCCAGCAGCTTAGGCCCCCAGGGGTTTAATTCACCCCTCCACTTT.

The count of this clone is one. The chain carries TRBV13 and TRBJ2-7; TRBD2 is a possible D gene (6 bases). Per germline, CDR1 PRHDT and CDR2 FYEKMQ (reference sequence). The germline V and J ends were trimmed by 5 bases and 0 bases, with 17 bases remaining between them. There are 16 residues in the CDR3. The CDR3 is CASSPLGGVSSYEQYF. The CDR3 DNA reads as TGTGCCAGCAGCCCCCTCGGGGGAGTAAGCTCCTACGAGCAGTACTTC.

For the CDR3, the DNA is TGTGCCAGCAGTGAAACAGGGGGCGCGGGGGGCTACACCTTC. Translation: CASSETGGAGGYTF. The V gene is TRBV25-1, the J gene TRBJ1-2; 9 bases align to TRBD1. This CDR3 spans 14 amino acids. Germline values: CDR1 MGHDK, CDR2 SYGVNS. Losses at the gene ends were 2 bases for V and 8 bases for J; bases not matched to a gene: 6.

The V and J genes are TRBV7-3 and TRBJ2-2; the match to TRBD1 covers 7 bases. The length of the CDR3 is 13 residues. Germline CDR1 is SGHTA and CDR2 is FQGTGA. J lost 1 base, V lost 9 bases, and 2 bases had no gene match. CDR3 DNA sequence: TGTGCCAGTGGGACAGTGAACACCGGGGAGCTGTTTTTT. It codes for CASGTVNTGELFF. The whole variable domain, remainder taken from reference TRBV7-3 and TRBJ2-2, is GAGVSQTPSNKVTEKGKYVELRCDPISGHTALYWYRQSLGQGPEFLIYFQGTGAADDSGLPNDRFFAVRPEGSVSTLKIQRTERGDSAVYLCASGTVNTGELFFGEGSRLTVL.

The V and J genes are TRBV27 and TRBJ2-1, with TRBD2 matching over 13 bases. V lost 4 bases and J lost 7; bases outside the gene matches: 10. The CDR3 consists of 17 residues. Germline CDR1 MNHEY, CDR2 SMNVEV (reference sequence). The CDR3 reads CASSSFLLAGGPNEQFF. In DNA form, the CDR3 reads TGTGCCAGCAGTTCCTTCCTACTAGCGGGAGGGCCTAATGAGCAGTTCTTC.

V gene TRBV19 combines with J gene TRBJ2-5; the match to TRBD2 covers 8 bases. Per germline, CDR1 LNHDA and CDR2 SQIVND (reference sequence). The V segment lost 3 bases and the J segment 4 bases; nucleotides outside the gene matches: 1. This CDR3 has 13 residues. Here the CDR3 reads CASSIRGGETQYF. In DNA, the CDR3 is TGTGCCAGTAGTATCCGGGGGGGAGAGACCCAGTACTTC.

The rearrangement uses TRBV5-4 and TRBJ2-2; 12 bases agree with TRBD2. Germline V gives CDR1 SGHNT, CDR2 YYREEE (reference sequence). V lost 3 bases and J lost 8; bases outside the gene matches: 2. CDR3 length: 14 amino acids. The CDR3 DNA is TGTGCCAGCAGCTCCGGACTAGCGGGAGGGGAGCTGTTTTTT. This sequence encodes CASSSGLAGGELFF.

The table lists this clone with a count of one. The chain uses TRBV24-1 and TRBJ1-1, with TRBD1 matching 7 bases. Unmatched junction bases numbered 5, after V lost 4 bases and J lost 1 base. The germline gives CDR1 KGHDR, CDR2 SFDVKD. This CDR3 has 15 residues. The CDR3 loop reads CATSDPQGGNTEAFF. The CDR3 DNA reads as TGTGCCACCAGTGACCCGCAGGGGGGGAACACTGAAGCTTTCTTT.

This chain connects TRBV24-1 to TRBJ1-2, with D possibly TRBD1 on 5 matching bases. Germline-derived CDR1 and CDR2 are KGHDR and SFDVKD. V was trimmed by 3 bases and J by 7 bases, leaving 14 bases between them. The length of the CDR3 is 14 residues. The CDR3 DNA sequence: TGTGCCACCAGTGATGGGGGGAAATTGAGTGGCTACACCTTC. Translating it yields CATSDGGKLSGYTF.

The chain recombines TRBV30 with TRBJ1-2; D unresolved. Per the germline V gene, CDR1 is GTSNPN and CDR2 is SVGIG (reference sequence). The CDR3 contains 17 residues. The ends were cut back, 2 bases at V and 5 bases at J, with 24 bases in the middle. The CDR3 region is CAWSSNTNGPSGYGYTF. Written as DNA, the CDR3 is TGTGCCTGGAGTTCCAATACGAACGGGCCATCGGGGTATGGCTACACCTTC.

The chain carries TRBV20-1 and TRBJ1-5; 9 nucleotides match TRBD1. The CDR3 extends over 14 amino acids. CDR1 and CDR2 from the germline V gene are DFQATT and SNEGSKA (reference sequence). With V trimmed by 3 bases and J by 6 bases, 6 bases remained unmatched. CDR3 sequence: CSASKQGAGQPQHF. Written as DNA, the CDR3 is TGCAGTGCTAGTAAACAGGGGGCTGGTCAGCCCCAGCATTTT.

This sequence joins TRBV5-5 and TRBJ2-5; 13 positions match TRBD2. The germline V gene has CDR1 SGHKS and CDR2 YYEKEE (reference sequence). The CDR3 has 18 amino acids. V gave up 2 bases and J gave up 11 bases; unmatched junction bases: 18. In nucleotides, the CDR3 is TGTGCCAGCAGCTTCGGGACAGGCCTCGGACTAGCGGGAGTGTCGCAGTACTTC. Translating gives CASSFGTGLGLAGVSQYF.

The gene calls are TRBV4-2 and TRBJ1-5; D is perhaps TRBD1 (5 bases). Trimming removed 1 base at V and 6 bases at J, with 13 bases between. The CDR3 has 15 amino acids. Germline-derived CDR1 and CDR2 are LGHNA and YNFKEQ. The CDR3, as DNA: TGTGCCAGCAGCCAAGCGCCCAGGGAAGTTCAGCCCCAGCATTTT. This sequence encodes CASSQAPREVQPQHF.